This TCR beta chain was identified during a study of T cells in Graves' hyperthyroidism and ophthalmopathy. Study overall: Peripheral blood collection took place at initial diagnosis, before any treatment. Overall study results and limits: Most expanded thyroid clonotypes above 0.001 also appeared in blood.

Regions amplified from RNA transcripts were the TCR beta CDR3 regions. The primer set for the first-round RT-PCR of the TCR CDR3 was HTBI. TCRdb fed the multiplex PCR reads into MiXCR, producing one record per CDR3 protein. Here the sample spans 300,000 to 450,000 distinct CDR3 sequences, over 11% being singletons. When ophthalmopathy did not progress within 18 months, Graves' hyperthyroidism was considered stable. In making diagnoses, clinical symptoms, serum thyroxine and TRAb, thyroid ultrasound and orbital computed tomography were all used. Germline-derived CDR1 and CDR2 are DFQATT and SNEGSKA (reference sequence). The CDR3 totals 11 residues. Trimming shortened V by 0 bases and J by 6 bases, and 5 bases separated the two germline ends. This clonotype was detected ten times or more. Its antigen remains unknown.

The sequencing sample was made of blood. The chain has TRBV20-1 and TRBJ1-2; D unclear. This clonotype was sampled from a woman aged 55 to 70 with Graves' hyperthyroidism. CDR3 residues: CSAREVDGYTF. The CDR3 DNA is TGCAGTGCTAGAGAAGTCGATGGCTACACCTTC.